The TCR beta chain under discussion was sequenced for a study of blood T cell repertoires in COVID-19. Study-wide context: Italy, Spain and the United States were the sources of the convalescent and acute COVID-19 samples.

The germline V and J ends were trimmed by 1 base and 3 bases, with 10 bases remaining between them. Looked up from germline, CDR1 is LNHNV and CDR2 is YYDKDF (reference sequence). The CDR3 contains 15 residues. Per the original data handling: For nucleated cells, counts were estimated from reference gene primer amplification. Assay: immunoSEQ multiplex PCR; the TCRdb copy retains only in-frame clones and omits some. Clonal size and the V and J genes are those of that table, whereas D and trimming came from the DNA. Of about 190,000 clones in the sample, over 80% were seen once. The rearrangement uses TRBV15 and TRBJ2-1, with D possibly being TRBD1 (5 bases). This sequence originates from a woman aged 25 to 39 with acute or convalescent COVID-19. Sequencing was carried out using peripheral blood. The CDR3: CATSRAATVYNEQFF. CDR3 DNA sequence: TGTGCCACCAGCAGAGCCGCGACAGTCTACAATGAGCAGTTCTTC.